This entry concerns a single T cell receptor (beta chain). This sample is part of a study of blood T cell repertoires in COVID-19. Overall study: Specimens from acute and convalescent COVID-19 originated in the United States, Italy and Spain.

CDR3 length equals 12 residues. The junction had 4 bases not matched to a gene; V was cut back by 7 bases and J by 10 bases. Germline V gene data show CDR1 as MNHEY and CDR2 as SMNVEV (reference sequence). Original data processing: Reference gene primers were amplified, and this amplification served to estimate nucleated cell counts. Using immunoSEQ multiplex PCR, the repertoire was profiled, and TCRdb retains in-frame clones only, with some absent. V and J calls and clone size follow that table, whereas D and trimming were derived from the DNA. Of 130,000 or so clones in the sample, 84% were seen once.

The chain joins TRBV27 to TRBJ1-6; 7 bases align to TRBD1. The TCR was taken from a woman aged 60 to 75 with acute or convalescent COVID-19. The sequencing sample was made of peripheral blood. CDR3 DNA: TGTGCCAGCAAACAGGGGCGCTCACCCCTCCACTTT. Encoded protein: CASKQGRSPLHF.